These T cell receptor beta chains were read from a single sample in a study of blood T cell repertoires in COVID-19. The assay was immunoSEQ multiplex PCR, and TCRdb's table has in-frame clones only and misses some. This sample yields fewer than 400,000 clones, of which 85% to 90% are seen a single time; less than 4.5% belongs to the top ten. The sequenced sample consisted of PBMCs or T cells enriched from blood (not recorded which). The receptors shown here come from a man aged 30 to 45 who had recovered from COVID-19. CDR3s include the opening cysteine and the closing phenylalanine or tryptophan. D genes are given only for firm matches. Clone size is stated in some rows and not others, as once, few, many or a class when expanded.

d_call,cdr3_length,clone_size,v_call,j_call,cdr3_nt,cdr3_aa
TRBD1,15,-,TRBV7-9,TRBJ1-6,TGTGCCAGCAGCTCGACAGGGGCGGGGAGTTCACCCCTCCACTTT,CASSSTGAGSSPLHF
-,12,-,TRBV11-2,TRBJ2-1,TGTGCCAGCAGCTTAGATCAATATGAGCAGTTCTTC,CASSLDQYEQFF
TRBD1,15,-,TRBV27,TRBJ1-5,TGTGCCAGCAGTTTAAGAGGGACAGGGCCCCAGCCCCAGCATTTT,CASSLRGTGPQPQHF
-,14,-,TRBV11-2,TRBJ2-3,TGTGCCAGCAGCTTACAGGCTAGCACAGATACGCAGTATTTT,CASSLQASTDTQYF
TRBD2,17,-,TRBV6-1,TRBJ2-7,TGTGCCAGCAGTGGACCCCGGGACGGGAGGTCCCGCTACGAGCAGTACTTC,CASSGPRDGRSRYEQYF
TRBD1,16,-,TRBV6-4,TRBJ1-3,TGTGCCAGCAGTGACTTGGGACAGGGTAAGGGAAACACCATATATTTT,CASSDLGQGKGNTIYF
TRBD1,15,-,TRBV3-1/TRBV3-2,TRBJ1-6,TGTGCCAGCACCCTGGGACAGGGGAATAATTCACCCCTCCACTTT,CASTLGQGNNSPLHF
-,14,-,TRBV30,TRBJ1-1,TGTGCCTGGAGTGGGGTCAGGGTTCGCTCTGAAGCTTTCTTT,CAWSGVRVRSEAFF
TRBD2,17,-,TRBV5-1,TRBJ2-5,TGCGCCAGCAGCTTGGCCGGGGCGGGAGTGTACCAAGAGACCCAGTACTTC,CASSLAGAGVYQETQYF
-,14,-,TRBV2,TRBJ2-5,TGTGCCAGCAAACCTACTATTAATCAAGAGACCCAGTACTTC,CASKPTINQETQYF
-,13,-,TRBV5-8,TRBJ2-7,TGTGCCAGCAGCTTGTTGGCAGCCTACGAGCAGTACTTC,CASSLLAAYEQYF
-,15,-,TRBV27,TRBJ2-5,TGTGCCAGCAGTCCCGCCCTGGGCAGACAAGAGACCCAGTACTTC,CASSPALGRQETQYF
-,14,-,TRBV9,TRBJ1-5,TGTGCCAGCAGCGTAGGGGACAACAATCAGCCCCAGCATTTT,CASSVGDNNQPQHF
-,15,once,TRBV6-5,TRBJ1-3,TGTGCCAGCAGCCGCAACAGGGATTCTAGAAACACCATATATTTT,CASSRNRDSRNTIYF
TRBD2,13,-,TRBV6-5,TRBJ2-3,TGTGCCAGCGGAAGGACTAGCGGGCATACGCAGTATTTT,CASGRTSGHTQYF
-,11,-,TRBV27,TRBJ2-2,TGTGCCAGCAGCTCTTTGGGGGAGCTGTTTTTT,CASSSLGELFF
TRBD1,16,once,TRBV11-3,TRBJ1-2,TGTGCCAGCAGCTTAGCCGGGACAGGGGCCCGCTATGGCTACACCTTC,CASSLAGTGARYGYTF
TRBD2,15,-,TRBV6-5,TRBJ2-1,TGTGCCAGCAGCCGCGGACTAGCGGGAGCCTATGAGCAGTTCTTC,CASSRGLAGAYEQFF
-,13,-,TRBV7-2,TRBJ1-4,TGTGCCAGCAGCTTATACACCCTCGAAAAACTGTTTTTT,CASSLYTLEKLFF
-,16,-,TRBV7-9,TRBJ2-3,TGTGCCAGCAGCTTAGCGTACAGGGAGTTCACAGATACGCAGTATTTT,CASSLAYREFTDTQYF
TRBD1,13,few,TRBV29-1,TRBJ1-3,TGCAGCGTTGTACAGGGGGCGGGAAACACCATATATTTT,CSVVQGAGNTIYF
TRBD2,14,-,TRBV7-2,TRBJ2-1,TGTGCCAGCAGCTTACGTGCGGGGGGCAATGAGCAGTTCTTC,CASSLRAGGNEQFF
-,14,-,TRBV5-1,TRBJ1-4,TGCGCCAGCAGCCTGGGGCCGAATAATGAAAAACTGTTTTTT,CASSLGPNNEKLFF
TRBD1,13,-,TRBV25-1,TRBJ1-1,TGTGCCAGCAAGGGACAGCCGAACACTGAAGCTTTCTTT,CASKGQPNTEAFF
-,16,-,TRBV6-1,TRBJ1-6,TGTGCCAGCAGTGACCGTGGAAAACTAACCAATTCACCCCTCCACTTT,CASSDRGKLTNSPLHF
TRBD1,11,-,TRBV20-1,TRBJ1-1,TGCAGTGTCAGGGGGCTGAGGGAAGCTTTCTTT,CSVRGLREAFF
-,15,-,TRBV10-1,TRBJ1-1,TGCGCCAGCAGTCTAGGGGCAGGGGAGTCGACTGAAGCTTTCTTT,CASSLGAGESTEAFF
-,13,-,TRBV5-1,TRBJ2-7,TGCGCCAGCAGCTCGGTCGGGGGCTACGAGCAGTACTTC,CASSSVGGYEQYF
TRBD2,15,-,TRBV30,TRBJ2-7,TGTGCCTGGAGCTACCCGGGGGGAAACCCCCACGAGCAGTACTTC,CAWSYPGGNPHEQYF
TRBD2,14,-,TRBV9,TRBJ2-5,TGTGCCAGCACCGGGGGGGGGTTAGAAGAGACCCAGTACTTC,CASTGGGLEETQYF
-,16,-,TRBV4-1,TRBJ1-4,TGCGCCAGCAGCCCAGTAAGCGGGGGGGCTAATGAAAAACTGTTTTTT,CASSPVSGGANEKLFF
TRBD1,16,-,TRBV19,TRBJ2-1,TGTGCCAGTAGGGGGACAGGGTCAACTTACTACAATGAGCAGTTCTTC,CASRGTGSTYYNEQFF
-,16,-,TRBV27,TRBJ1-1,TGTGCCAGCAGTTTAAGCGGACAGCTAATGAACACTGAAGCTTTCTTT,CASSLSGQLMNTEAFF
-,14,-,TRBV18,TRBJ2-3,TGTGCCAGCTCACGACTGGGTAGTACAGATACGCAGTATTTT,CASSRLGSTDTQYF
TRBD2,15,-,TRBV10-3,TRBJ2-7,TGTGCCATCAGTCCGAGCGGGGGATACTCCTACGAGCAGTACTTC,CAISPSGGYSYEQYF
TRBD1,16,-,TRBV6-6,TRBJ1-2,TGTGCCAGCAGCCCCGGGACAGGGTTAACTAACTATGGCTACACCTTC,CASSPGTGLTNYGYTF
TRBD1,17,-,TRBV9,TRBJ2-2,TGTGCCAGCAGCGTCGTTGGGACAGGGTTCGACACCGGGGAGCTGTTTTTT,CASSVVGTGFDTGELFF
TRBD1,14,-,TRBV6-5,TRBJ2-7,TGTGCCAGCAGTTACGGGGCAGGGGGCTACGAGCAGTACTTC,CASSYGAGGYEQYF
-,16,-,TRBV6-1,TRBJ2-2,TGTGCCAGCAGTGAAACGAAAGGGTGGGGAGTCGGGGAGCTGTTTTTT,CASSETKGWGVGELFF
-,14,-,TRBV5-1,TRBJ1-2,TGCGCCAGCAGCTTGCGCGGGAACAGCTATGGCTACACCTTC,CASSLRGNSYGYTF
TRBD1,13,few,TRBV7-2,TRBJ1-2,TGTGCCAGCAGCTCGGGACAGGGGTATGGCTACACCTTC,CASSSGQGYGYTF
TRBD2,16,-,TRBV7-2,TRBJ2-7,TGTGCCAGCAGCTTAGTCCGTAGACTAGCCTCATACGAGCAGTACTTC,CASSLVRRLASYEQYF
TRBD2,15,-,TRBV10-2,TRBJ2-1,TGCGCCAGCAGTGGACTAGCGGGAATGGGCAATGAGCAGTTCTTC,CASSGLAGMGNEQFF